The clone carrying this T cell receptor (beta chain) was recorded a few times. No antigen is known for it. The sample comes from a study of blood T cells in healthy people across ages. Study as a whole: About one barcoded beta molecule per two T cells was captured by template switching.

Primed by a sample-barcoded 5' primer and a J-beta primer mix, a second PCR proceeded for 7 to 11 cycles. TCRdb used MiXCR to reprocess the 5' RACE reads, holding one entry per CDR3 protein. The repertoire holds around 1,500,000 distinct CDR3 sequences, with approximately 30% as singletons. Whole-study findings and limits: There was no known CMV status for donors, so expanded clonotype changes were possibly confounded. In long-lived donors, naive CD4+ cell counts and diversity exceeded those of aged donors. Researchers judged that diversity estimates from one million T cells fell short of true values.

The sequence came from a young woman in good health. What was sequenced was blood.

The CDR3 region has the DNA TGTGCCAGCAGCACTCTCTCTGGGGCCAACGTCCTGACTTTC. It yields the protein CASSTLSGANVLTF. This chain connects TRBV5-5 to TRBJ2-6; D remains unclear. The CDR3 is 14 amino acids. CDR1 and CDR2 from the germline V gene are SGHKS and YYEKEE (reference sequence). The germline V and J ends were trimmed by 4 bases and 0 bases, with 5 bases remaining between them.